These 9 T cell receptor beta chains were all obtained from the same sample, sequenced in a study of blood T cell repertoires in COVID-19. Here immunoSEQ multiplex PCR was the method, and the copy in TCRdb shows in-frame clones only, minus some. The repertoire holds around 170,000 clones, with more than 80% as singletons. The sequenced sample was PBMCs or T cells enriched from blood (not recorded which). The origin of the receptors is a man between 45 and 60 years old who had recovered from COVID-19.

The J gene is TRBJ1-1, the V gene TRBV27; D not resolved. Germline CDR1 is MNHEY and CDR2 is SMNVEV (reference sequence). The CDR3 contains 13 residues. V gave up 2 bases and J gave up 0 bases, with 4 bases separating them. Here the CDR3 reads CASSLNMNTEAFF. The CDR3 bases are TGTGCCAGCAGTTTAAATATGAACACTGAAGCTTTCTTT.

The chain recombines TRBV18 with TRBJ2-7; 10 nucleotides line up with TRBD1. Germline V gene sequence: CDR1 KGHSH, CDR2 LQKENI. Trimming cost V 2 bases and J 5 bases; bases outside gene matches: 6. This CDR3 is 15 amino acids long. The CDR3 nucleotides are TGTGCCAGCTCACCAGGACAGGGGGAAAGCCACGAGCAGTACTTC. This sequence encodes CASSPGQGESHEQYF.

A few counts support this clone. The chain uses TRBV6-5 and TRBJ1-2; no clear D gene. The ends were cut back, 0 bases at V and 4 bases at J, with 6 bases in the middle. The CDR3 length is 13 residues. Germline lookup yields CDR1 MNHEY and CDR2 SVGAGI. CDR3: CASSYSRSYGYTF. CDR3 nucleotides: TGTGCCAGCAGTTACTCGCGTAGCTATGGCTACACCTTC.

The chain joins TRBV10-2 to TRBJ1-2, with D perhaps matching TRBD1 (6 bases). The germline CDR1 and CDR2 sequences are WSHSY and SAAADI. Trimming took off 7 bases at V and 3 bases at J, with 15 bases between the two ends. This CDR3 spans 14 amino acids. The CDR3 here is CASIPRKGDYGYTF. In DNA, the CDR3 is TGCGCCAGCATCCCCCGAAAGGGGGACTATGGCTACACCTTC.

The rearrangement joins TRBV9 to TRBJ2-2; D gene uncertain. This CDR3 is 13 amino acids long. Per the germline V gene, CDR1 is SGDLS and CDR2 is YYNGEE. Trimming took off 4 bases at V and 6 bases at J, with 10 bases between the two ends. The CDR3 DNA sequence: TGTGCCAGCAGCTTCTCAAGCTCCGGGGAGCTGTTTTTT. Translation: CASSFSSSGELFF.

The chain has TRBV9 and TRBJ2-3; 9 bases are shared with TRBD1. The length of the CDR3 is 16 residues. Trimming at V came to 0 bases and at J to 2 bases, leaving 4 bases not matched to a gene. Germline CDR1 and CDR2: SGDLS and YYNGEE. CDR3 in amino acids: CASSVEDRGLTDTQYF. CDR3 nucleotides: TGTGCCAGCAGCGTAGAGGACAGGGGACTCACAGATACGCAGTATTTT.

V gene TRBV7-2 combines with J gene TRBJ2-7; 7 bases agree with TRBD1. The J segment lost 6 bases and the V segment lost 5 bases, leaving 7 bases of the junction unmatched. The CDR3 extends over 13 amino acids. Germline CDR1 and CDR2: SGHTA and FQGNSA. The DNA for the CDR3 is TGTGCCAGCAGCCCAAGGGGGCTAGGCGAGCAGTACTTC. Translated, it gives CASSPRGLGEQYF.

The chain combines TRBV5-8 with TRBJ1-2; no firm D call. Trimming cost V 4 bases and J 8 bases, with 15 bases left between them. CDR3 length: 13 residues. Germline loops: CDR1 SGHTS, CDR2 YDEGEE. The CDR3 sequence: CASSVGGLGGYTF. As DNA, the CDR3 is TGTGCCAGCAGCGTAGGAGGGTTAGGAGGCTACACCTTC.

V and J are TRBV27 and TRBJ2-3, with D perhaps TRBD2 (5 bases). The CDR3 runs to 16 residues. Germline V lookup: CDR1 MNHEY, CDR2 SMNVEV (reference sequence). Deletions cut 1 base from V and 1 base from J, with 12 bases between. The CDR3 protein is CASSLYDWTGTDTQYF. CDR3 DNA sequence: TGTGCCAGCAGTTTATATGACTGGACTGGCACAGATACGCAGTATTTT.